This TCR beta chain stems from a study of CD8+CD57+ T cells in acquired aplastic anemia. This CDR3 has 15 residues. The junction had 7 bases not matched to a gene; V was cut back by 4 bases and J by 7 bases. Germline-derived CDR1 and CDR2 are LNHDA and SQIVND (reference sequence). Genomic DNA served as template for TCR beta VDJ and CDR3 profiling. TCRdb re-analysed the reads in MiXCR, keeping a single row per CDR3 protein. The sample carries about 180,000 distinct CDR3 sequences, around half recorded once. The chain combines TRBV19 with TRBJ1-5; TRBD1 agrees at 10 bases. This clonotype was sampled from a human donor in good health. Specimen: sorted CD4+, CD8+, or CD8+CD57+ T cells (not recorded which) from PBMCs. The CDR3 DNA is TGTGCCAGTAGTACAGAGGGACAGGGGAACCAGCCCCAGCATTTT. This encodes CASSTEGQGNQPQHF.